The rows below give T cell receptor beta chains drawn from one sample of a study of Graves' ophthalmopathy and Graves' hyperthyroidism. One entry per CDR3 protein results from TCRdb running MiXCR on the multiplex PCR reads. The sample lists hundreds of thousands of distinct CDR3 sequences; approximately 21% were seen once. The source material was peripheral blood. The receptors come from a woman between 18 and 30 years old with stable Graves' hyperthyroidism. Some clones in this sample may be carry-over from other donors' samples. Both conserved end residues are part of each CDR3. A D gene is named only where the DNA matches it firmly. Rows give clone size only sometimes, using once, few, many, or a class for an expanded clone.

d_call cdr3_length clone_size j_call v_call cdr3_nt cdr3_aa
TRBD2 15 many TRBJ2-5 TRBV9 TGTGCCAGCAGCGTAGGGGCTAGCGGGGAAGAGACCCAGTACTTC CASSVGASGEETQYF
TRBD2 16 . TRBJ2-5 TRBV6-2/TRBV6-3 TGTGCCAGCACCCGAGGGACTAGTGTCGATCAAGAGACCAAGTACTTC CASTRGTSVDQETKYF
. 13 few TRBJ1-2 TRBV19 TGTGCCAGTAGTTCAGTAGACCACTATGGCTACACCTTC CASSSVDHYGYTF
. 12 few TRBJ1-2 TRBV25-1 TGTGCCAGCACCGCGGGGAGGTATGGCTACACCTTC CASTAGRYGYTF
TRBD1 15 few TRBJ2-7 TRBV4-3 TGCGCCAGCAGCCAAGATCAAGGGGGCCACTACGAGCAGTACTTC CASSQDQGGHYEQYF
. 12 many TRBJ1-1 TRBV7-9 TGTGCCAGCAGCCCCAGGGAAAATGAAGCTTTCTTT CASSPRENEAFF
TRBD2 20 . TRBJ2-2 TRBV4-2 TGTGCCAGCAGCCCCCTCTTGGGACTAGCGGGGGGAAGAGACACCGGGGAGCTGTTTTTT CASSPLLGLAGGRDTGELFF
TRBD1 15 . TRBJ1-6 TRBV6-5 TGTGCCAGCAGTTACGACAGGGTCACGAATTCACCCCTCCACTTT CASSYDRVTNSPLHF
TRBD1 14 few TRBJ1-2 TRBV5-1 TGCGCCAGCAGCTTACCGGGACAGGCGGATGGCTACACCTTC CASSLPGQADGYTF
. 15 . TRBJ2-5 TRBV6-2/TRBV6-3 TGTGCCAGCAGTTACGGGGCAGACCAACAAGAGACCCAGTACTTC CASSYGADQQETQYF
. 13 few TRBJ2-7 TRBV28 TGTGCCAGCAGCCAGCCTGGGACTCCCACCCGCGGCTTC CASSQPGTPTRGF
TRBD1 14 many TRBJ1-2 TRBV12-3/TRBV12-4 TGTGCCAGCAGTGGATCCGACAGGGTCTATGGCTACACCTTC CASSGSDRVYGYTF
. 13 . TRBJ1-2 TRBV19 TGTGCCAGCACCCTGGGGGAGCGGTATGGCTACACCTTC CASTLGERYGYTF
TRBD1 14 many TRBJ1-5 TRBV20-1 TGCAGTGCTAGAGAAGACAGGGGCAGCCAGCCCCAGCATTTT CSAREDRGSQPQHF
TRBD1 14 many TRBJ1-5 TRBV12-3/TRBV12-4 TGTGCCAGCAGTTTGCACAGGGGGAATCAGCCCCAGCATTTT CASSLHRGNQPQHF
. 14 . TRBJ1-2 TRBV25-1 TGTGCCAGCAGTGAATTTAACCTCGGAGGTGGCTACACCTTC CASSEFNLGGGYTF
TRBD1 14 many TRBJ1-2 TRBV10-3 TGTGCCATCAGTAATCCGGGACAGGGAGATGGCTACACCTTC CAISNPGQGDGYTF